This entry describes one T cell receptor beta chain. Antigen: not known. Profiled with immunoSEQ multiplex PCR; TCRdb holds only in-frame clones, not every one. The table records 150,000 to 200,000 clones, around nine tenths of them present only once. These data are taken from a study of cytomegalovirus exposure and HLA in healthy donors. Study results and caveats: Later, an analysis found that TCR clusters from the first cohort tended to co-occur in the roughly 110 validation repertoires. There were a few CMV-associated chains whose specificity for CMV antigens was confirmed in vitro.

Deletions cut 1 base from V and 3 bases from J, with 10 bases between. Germline CDR1 SGHNT, CDR2 YYREEE (reference sequence). The CDR3 is made up of 14 amino acids. The J gene is TRBJ1-1, the V gene TRBV5-4, with D uncertain. Source material: PBMCs. The TCR comes from a woman aged 25 to 39 in good health and CMV-seronegative. The CDR3 coding sequence is TGTGCCAGCAGCTTGAAGTTTATAGACACTGAAGCTTTCTTT. Its translation is CASSLKFIDTEAFF.